The clone carrying this T cell receptor beta chain appeared a few times. This sample was included in a study of cytomegalovirus exposure and HLA in healthy donors. Amplification used 60 Vbeta primers and 13 Jbeta primers. The protocol was immunoSEQ multiplex PCR, while the TCRdb copy is restricted to in-frame clones and leaves out a portion. The sample contains about 170,000 clones, approximately 71% of which appear only once. V was clipped by 5 bases and J by 3 bases, with 12 bases between them. This CDR3 comprises 14 residues. The germline CDR1 and CDR2 sequences are LNHNV and YYDKDF (reference sequence).

The clonotype originates from a girl under 18 in good health and CMV-seronegative. This chain uses TRBV15 with TRBJ2-3; D remains unclear. Sequencing was done on a sample of PBMCs. CDR3 sequence reads: CATSRGLLTDTQYF. As DNA, the CDR3 is TGTGCCACCAGCCGCGGCCTCTTAACAGATACGCAGTATTTT.